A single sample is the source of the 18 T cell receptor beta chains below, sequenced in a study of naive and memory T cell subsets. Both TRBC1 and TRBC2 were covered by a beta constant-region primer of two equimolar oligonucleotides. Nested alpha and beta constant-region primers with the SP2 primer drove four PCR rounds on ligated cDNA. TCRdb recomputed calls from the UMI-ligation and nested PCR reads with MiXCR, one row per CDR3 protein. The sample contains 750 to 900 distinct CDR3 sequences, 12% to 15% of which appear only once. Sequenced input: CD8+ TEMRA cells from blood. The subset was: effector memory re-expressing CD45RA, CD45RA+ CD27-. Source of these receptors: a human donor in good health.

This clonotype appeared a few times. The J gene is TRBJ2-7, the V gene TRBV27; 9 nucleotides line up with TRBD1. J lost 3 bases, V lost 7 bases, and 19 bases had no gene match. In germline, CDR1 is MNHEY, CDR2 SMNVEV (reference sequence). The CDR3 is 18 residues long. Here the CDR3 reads CASTERPGQGWPIYEQYF. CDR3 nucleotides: TGTGCCAGCACGGAAAGACCGGGACAGGGTTGGCCAATCTACGAGCAGTACTTC.

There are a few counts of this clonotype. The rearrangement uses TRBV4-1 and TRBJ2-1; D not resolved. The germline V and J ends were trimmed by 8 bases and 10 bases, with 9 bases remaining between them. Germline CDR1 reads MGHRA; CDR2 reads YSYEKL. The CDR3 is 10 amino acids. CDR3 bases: TGCGCCAGCGGATCTAAAGAGCAGTTCTTC. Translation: CASGSKEQFF.

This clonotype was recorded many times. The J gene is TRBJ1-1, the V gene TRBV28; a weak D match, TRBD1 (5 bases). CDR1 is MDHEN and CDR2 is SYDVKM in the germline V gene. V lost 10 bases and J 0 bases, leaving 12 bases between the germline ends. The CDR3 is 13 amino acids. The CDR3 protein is CAILGTMNTEAFF. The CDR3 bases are TGTGCCATCCTGGGGACTATGAACACTGAAGCTTTCTTT.

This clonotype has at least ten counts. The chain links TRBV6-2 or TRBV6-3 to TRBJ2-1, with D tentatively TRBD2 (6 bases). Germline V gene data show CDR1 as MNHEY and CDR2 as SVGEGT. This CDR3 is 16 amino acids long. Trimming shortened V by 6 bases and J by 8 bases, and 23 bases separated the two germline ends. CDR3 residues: CASSPRLSGWYDEQFF. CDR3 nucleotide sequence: TGTGCCAGCAGCCCACGACTGAGCGGGTGGTACGATGAGCAGTTCTTC.

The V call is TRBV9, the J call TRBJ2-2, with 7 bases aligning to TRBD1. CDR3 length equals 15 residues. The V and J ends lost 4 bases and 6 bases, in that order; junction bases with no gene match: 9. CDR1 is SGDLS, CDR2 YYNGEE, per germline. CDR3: CASSSGQVSAGELFF. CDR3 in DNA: TGTGCCAGCAGCTCAGGACAGGTAAGCGCCGGGGAGCTGTTTTTT.

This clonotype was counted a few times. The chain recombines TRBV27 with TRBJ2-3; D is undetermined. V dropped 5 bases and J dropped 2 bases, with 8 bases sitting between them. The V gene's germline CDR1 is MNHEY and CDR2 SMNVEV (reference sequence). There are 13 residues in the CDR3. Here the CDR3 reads CASSRHYTDTQYF. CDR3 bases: TGTGCCAGCAGTCGCCATTACACAGATACGCAGTATTTT.

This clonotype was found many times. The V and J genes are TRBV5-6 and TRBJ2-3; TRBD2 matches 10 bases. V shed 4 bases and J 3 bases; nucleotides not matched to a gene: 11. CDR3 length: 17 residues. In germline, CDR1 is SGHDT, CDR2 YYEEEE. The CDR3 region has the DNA TGTGCCAGCAGCCCGGAGGTGGCTAGCGGGAGTACAGATACGCAGTATTTT. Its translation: CASSPEVASGSTDTQYF.

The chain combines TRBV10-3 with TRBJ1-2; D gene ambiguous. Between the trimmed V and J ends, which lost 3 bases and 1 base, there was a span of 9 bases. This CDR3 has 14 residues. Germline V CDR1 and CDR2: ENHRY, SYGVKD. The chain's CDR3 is CAISELPVNYGYTF. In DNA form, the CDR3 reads TGTGCCATCAGTGAATTGCCCGTTAACTATGGCTACACCTTC.

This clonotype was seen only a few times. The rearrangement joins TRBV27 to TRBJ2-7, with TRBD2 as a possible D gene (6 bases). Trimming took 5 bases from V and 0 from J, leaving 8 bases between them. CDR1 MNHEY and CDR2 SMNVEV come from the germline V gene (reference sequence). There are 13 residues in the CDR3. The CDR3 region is CASSAGNSYEQYF. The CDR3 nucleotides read TGTGCCAGCAGTGCGGGGAACTCCTACGAGCAGTACTTC.

The CDR3 here is CASSSGSHNEQFF. In DNA form, the CDR3 reads TGTGCCAGCAGTAGCGGGAGCCACAATGAGCAGTTCTTC. The V gene is TRBV6-4, the J gene TRBJ2-1; 8 bases agree with TRBD2. The trim removed 5 bases at V and 5 bases at J, leaving 2 bases unmatched. CDR1 MRHNA and CDR2 SNTAGT come from the germline V gene. The CDR3 contains 13 residues.

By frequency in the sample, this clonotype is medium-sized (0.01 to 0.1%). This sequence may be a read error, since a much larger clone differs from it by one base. CDR3 DNA: TGCGCCAGCAGTCAGGATGTTCATAGGCATGGCTCCTACAATGAGCAGTTCTTC. Encoded protein: CASSQDVHRHGSYNEQFF. The V and J genes are TRBV23-1 and TRBJ2-1; D remains unclear. TRBV23-1 is an ORF; its function is uncertain. V shed 3 bases and J shed 0 bases, with 18 bases lying between them. The CDR3 loop spans 18 amino acids.

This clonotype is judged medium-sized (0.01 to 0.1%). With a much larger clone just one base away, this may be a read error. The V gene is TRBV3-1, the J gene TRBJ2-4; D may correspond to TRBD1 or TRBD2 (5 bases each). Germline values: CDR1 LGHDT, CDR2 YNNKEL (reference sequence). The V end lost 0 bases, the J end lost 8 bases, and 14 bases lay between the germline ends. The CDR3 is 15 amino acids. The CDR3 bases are TGTGCCAGCAGCCAAGAGTCTGGGGGTTCGGACATTCAGTACTTC. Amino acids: CASSQESGGSDIQYF.

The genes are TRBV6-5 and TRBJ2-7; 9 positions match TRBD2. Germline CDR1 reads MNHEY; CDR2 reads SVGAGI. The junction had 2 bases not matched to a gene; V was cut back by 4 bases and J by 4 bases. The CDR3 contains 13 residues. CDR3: CASSSAGGYEQYF. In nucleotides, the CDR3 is TGTGCCAGCAGTTCAGCGGGAGGATACGAGCAGTACTTC.

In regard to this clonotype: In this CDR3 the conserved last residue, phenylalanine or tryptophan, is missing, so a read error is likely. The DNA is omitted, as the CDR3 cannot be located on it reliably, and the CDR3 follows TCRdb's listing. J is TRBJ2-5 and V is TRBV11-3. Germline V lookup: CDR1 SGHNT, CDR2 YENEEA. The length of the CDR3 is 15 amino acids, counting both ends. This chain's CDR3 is CASSVETGLGGTQDG.

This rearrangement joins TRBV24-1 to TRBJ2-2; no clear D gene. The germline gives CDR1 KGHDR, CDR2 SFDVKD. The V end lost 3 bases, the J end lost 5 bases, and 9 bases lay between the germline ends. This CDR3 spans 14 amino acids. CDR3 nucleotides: TGTGCCACCAGTGATGGTCTTTTTACCGGGGAGCTGTTTTTT. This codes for CATSDGLFTGELFF.

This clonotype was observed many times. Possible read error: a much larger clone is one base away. The CDR3 DNA is TGTGCCAGCAGTTACGCGGGGAACACTGAAGCTTTCTTT. Protein product: CASSYAGNTEAFF. The V call is TRBV6-2 or TRBV6-3, the J call TRBJ1-1; D remains unclear. Trimming shortened V by 2 bases and J by 1 base, and 5 bases separated the two germline ends. CDR3 length: 13 amino acids. Germline V gene lookup returns CDR1 MNHEY and CDR2 SVGEGT.

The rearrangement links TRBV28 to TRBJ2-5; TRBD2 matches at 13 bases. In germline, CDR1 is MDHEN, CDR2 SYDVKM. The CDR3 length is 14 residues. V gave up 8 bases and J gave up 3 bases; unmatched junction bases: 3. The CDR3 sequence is CASLGLAGEETQYF. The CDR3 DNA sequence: TGTGCCAGCCTTGGACTAGCGGGAGAAGAGACCCAGTACTTC.

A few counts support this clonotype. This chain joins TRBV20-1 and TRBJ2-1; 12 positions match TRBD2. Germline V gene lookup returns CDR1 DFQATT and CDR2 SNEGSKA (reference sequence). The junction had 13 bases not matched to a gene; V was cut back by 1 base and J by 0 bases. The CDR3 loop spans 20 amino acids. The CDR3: CSARGEPGLAGLSSYNEQFF. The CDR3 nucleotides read TGCAGTGCTAGAGGCGAACCGGGACTAGCGGGCCTAAGCTCCTACAATGAGCAGTTCTTC.